This TCR beta chain came from a study of blood T cell dynamics during melanoma immunotherapy. Study overall: First-line therapy was either pembrolizumab or nivolumab with ipilimumab for metastatic melanoma.

Time point meaning: week 3, after first cycle of checkpoint inhibitor. Prior systemic cancer therapy, immunosuppressant use and other active malignancies excluded patients. Here immunoSEQ multiplex PCR was the method, and the copy in TCRdb shows in-frame clones only, minus some. The top ten clones hold about 15% of a sample with some 12,000 clones, around 82% of them seen once. The source material was blood, sampled from a patient treated with checkpoint blockade. This receptor was identified in a human donor with melanoma.

CDR3 in amino acids: CASSILGGLTDTQYF. The CDR3 DNA is TGTGCCAGTAGTATCCTCGGGGGCCTCACAGATACGCAGTATTTT. The V and J genes are TRBV19 and TRBJ2-3; either TRBD1 or TRBD2 may fit D (6 bases each). The ends were cut back, 3 bases at V and 2 bases at J, with 12 bases in the middle. This CDR3 region has 15 residues. CDR1 LNHDA and CDR2 SQIVND come from the germline V gene (reference sequence).